Below are 31 T cell receptor beta chains sequenced from a single sample in a study of blood T cell repertoires in COVID-19. Profiling relied on immunoSEQ multiplex PCR, and the TCRdb table lists in-frame clones only, not all of them. The sample holds 30,000 to 40,000 clones, over 70% seen once. Material: peripheral blood. These receptors came from a man of 80 years or more with acute or convalescent COVID-19.

The chain combines TRBV29-1 with TRBJ1-2, with D possibly TRBD1 on 6 matching bases. V was pared by 3 bases and J by 7 bases, with 12 bases between. Germline CDR1 and CDR2: SQVTM and ANQGSEA. The CDR3 has 12 amino acids. This CDR3 is CSVDVGGGGYTF. The DNA for the CDR3 is TGCAGCGTTGACGTAGGGGGGGGTGGCTACACCTTC. The full variable domain, rest sourced from reference TRBV29-1 and TRBJ1-2, is SAVISQKPSRDICQRGTSLTIQCQVDSQVTMMFWYRQQPGQSLTLIATANQGSEATYESGFVIDKFPISRPNLTFSTLTVSNMSPEDSSIYLCSVDVGGGGYTFGSGTRLTVV.

The CDR3 sequence: CASSLNDRVAWIGELFF. DNA for the CDR3: TGTGCCAGCAGCTTGAATGACAGGGTGGCGTGGATCGGGGAGCTGTTTTTT. The chain uses TRBV5-6 and TRBJ2-2, with 7 positions matching TRBD1. CDR3 length equals 17 residues. Germline V lookup: CDR1 SGHDT, CDR2 YYEEEE. Unmatched junction bases numbered 13, after V lost 1 base and J lost 7 bases.

This chain joins TRBV12-5 and TRBJ1-1; no reliable D call. V was cut by 1 base and J by 1 base, with 4 bases left in between. Germline V gene sequence: CDR1 LGHNT, CDR2 FRNRAP. The CDR3 spans 13 residues. The CDR3 region is CASGLDRNTEAFF. The CDR3 region has the DNA TGTGCTAGTGGTTTGGACAGGAACACTGAAGCTTTCTTT.

In DNA, the CDR3 is TGTGCCAGCAGTTACCCGAGCAGGTACGAGCAGTACTTC. It encodes CASSYPSRYEQYF. The V gene is TRBV6-6, the J gene TRBJ2-7; D not certain. Germline loops: CDR1 MNHNY, CDR2 SVGAGI (reference sequence). The CDR3 contains 13 residues. V shed 2 bases and J shed 4 bases, with 9 bases lying between them.

This clone was picked up one time. The V and J genes are TRBV7-9 and TRBJ2-5; 8 nucleotides align to TRBD1. Germline CDR1 SEHNR, CDR2 FQNEAQ (reference sequence). V was clipped by 6 bases and J by 4 bases; unmatched bases: 7. The CDR3 sequence is 14 residues long. CDR3 in DNA: TGTGCCAGCAGACGAGACAGGGGCGCAGAGACCCAGTACTTC. Its translation: CASRRDRGAETQYF.

The V and J genes are TRBV5-1 and TRBJ2-5; D is possibly TRBD1 (6 bases). The CDR3 is made up of 14 amino acids. Germline V gene sequence: CDR1 SGHRS, CDR2 YFSETQ. V was trimmed by 4 bases and J by 1 base, leaving 11 bases between them. The CDR3 spells CASSKDSSQETQYF. The CDR3, as DNA: TGCGCCAGCAGCAAGGACAGCAGCCAAGAGACCCAGTACTTC.

CDR3 sequence reads: CASSVGGAEQYF. The CDR3 DNA reads as TGTGCCAGCAGCGTCGGCGGGGCCGAGCAGTACTTC. The chain employs TRBV3-1 (or the pseudogene TRBV3-2) and TRBJ2-7, with D possibly matching TRBD2 (6 bases). The CDR3 is made up of 12 amino acids. Germline CDR1 is LGHDT and CDR2 is YNNKEL (reference sequence). V was trimmed by 5 bases and J by 6 bases, leaving 11 bases between them.

This clone was seen a handful of times. The J gene is TRBJ2-2, the V gene TRBV6-4, with TRBD1 matching 7 bases. Germline V gene lookup returns CDR1 MRHNA and CDR2 SNTAGT. CDR3 length: 14 amino acids. Losses at the gene ends were 6 bases for V and 3 bases for J; bases not matched to a gene: 4. CDR3 DNA sequence: TGTGCCAGCAGGGAAGGGGGCGACACCGGGGAGCTGTTTTTT. Amino acid sequence: CASREGGDTGELFF.

This chain joins TRBV27 and TRBJ2-7; 8 bases fit TRBD2. This CDR3 is built from 14 residues. The V and J ends lost 5 bases and 2 bases, in that order; junction bases with no gene match: 5. Germline V CDR1 and CDR2: MNHEY, SMNVEV (reference sequence). The chain's CDR3 is CASSGAGGPYEQYF. The CDR3 DNA reads TGTGCCAGCAGTGGGGCGGGAGGCCCCTACGAGCAGTACTTC.

This clone was observed a single time. The chain carries TRBV3-1 (or the pseudogene TRBV3-2) and TRBJ1-2; TRBD1 matches at 8 bases. The V gene end was trimmed by 4 bases and the J gene end by 4 bases; junction bases not matched to a gene: 14. The CDR3 is made up of 17 amino acids. Germline V gene data show CDR1 as LGHDT and CDR2 as YNNKEL (reference sequence). CDR3 in DNA: TGTGCCAGCAGCCCAGGGGGCTTAAGATGGGAAGCCTATGGCTACACCTTC. It yields the protein CASSPGGLRWEAYGYTF.

The V gene is TRBV7-2, the J gene TRBJ2-2; 8 bases align to TRBD2. Germline V gene data show CDR1 as SGHTA and CDR2 as FQGNSA. This CDR3 is 19 amino acids long. After removal of 4 bases from V and 0 bases from J, the junction contained 13 bases not matched to a gene. The CDR3 DNA sequence: TGTGCCAGCAGCTCCCTCCCGGCTGGACTAGCTGCGAACACCGGGGAGCTGTTTTTT. Its translation is CASSSLPAGLAANTGELFF.

The chain has TRBV27 and TRBJ2-7; 12 bases agree with TRBD2. J gave up 7 bases and V 4 bases, and 5 bases lay outside the gene matches. Per the germline V gene, CDR1 is MNHEY and CDR2 is SMNVEV (reference sequence). The CDR3 totals 14 residues. DNA for the CDR3: TGTGCCAGCAGTTCTAGCGGGAGGGGGGGGGAGCAGTACTTC. Translation: CASSSSGRGGEQYF.

The chain links TRBV5-6 to TRBJ2-7; 9 bases are shared with TRBD1. The CDR3 spans 15 residues. Per the germline V gene, CDR1 is SGHDT and CDR2 is YYEEEE. Germline trimming cut 5 bases from V and 2 bases from J; bases unmatched to any gene: 8. Here the CDR3 reads CASSPGQGWAYEQYF. CDR3 bases: TGTGCCAGCAGTCCCGGACAGGGGTGGGCCTACGAGCAGTACTTC.

The chain is built from TRBV6-2 or TRBV6-3 and TRBJ2-7, with 8 bases aligning to TRBD2. This CDR3 comprises 16 residues. CDR1 MNHEY and CDR2 SVGEGT come from the germline V gene. Trimming took 2 bases from V and 0 from J; bases not matched to a gene: 6. The chain's CDR3 is CASSYAASGLSYEQYF. For the CDR3, the DNA is TGTGCCAGCAGTTACGCCGCTAGCGGGCTCTCCTACGAGCAGTACTTC.

This clone occurred once. The V call is TRBV7-2, the J call TRBJ2-5; the D gene is possibly TRBD1 (6 bases). V was cut by 2 bases and J by 7 bases, with 17 bases left in between. The germline gives CDR1 SGHTA, CDR2 FQGNSA. CDR3 length: 15 residues. DNA for the CDR3: TGTGCCAGCAGCTTATCCCCGAAGGGGGTGGTGACCCAGTACTTC. Translated: CASSLSPKGVVTQYF.

This chain uses TRBV5-6 with TRBJ2-2; TRBD1 agrees at 10 bases. Germline V gene sequence: CDR1 SGHDT, CDR2 YYEEEE. V gave up 1 base and J gave up 3 bases; unmatched junction bases: 6. The CDR3 extends over 17 amino acids. The CDR3 sequence is CASSLIGQGVHTGELFF. CDR3 in DNA: TGTGCCAGCAGCTTGATCGGACAGGGGGTCCACACCGGGGAGCTGTTTTTT. Filled out from reference TRBV5-6 and TRBJ2-2, the complete variable domain reads DAGVTQSPTHLIKTRGQQVTLRCSPKSGHDTVSWYQQALGQGPQFIFQYYEEEERQRGNFPDRFSGHQFPNYSSELNVNALLLGDSALYLCASSLIGQGVHTGELFFGEGSRLTVL.

J is TRBJ2-7 and V is TRBV11-2, with a weak D call TRBD1 (5 bases). The germline V and J ends were trimmed by 3 bases and 5 bases, with 14 bases remaining between them. The CDR3 is 14 amino acids. Germline CDR1 and CDR2: SGHAT and FQNNGV. CDR3 DNA sequence: TGTGCCAGCAGCTTTGCCAGGGTCGATGACGAGCAGTACTTC. Its translation: CASSFARVDDEQYF.

The chain combines TRBV18 with TRBJ2-5; D possibly corresponds to TRBD1 (6 bases). Trimming cost V 2 bases and J 5 bases, with 9 bases left between them. The germline gives CDR1 KGHSH, CDR2 LQKENI. This CDR3 spans 13 amino acids. CDR3: CASSPDRIETQYF. The CDR3 region has the DNA TGTGCCAGCTCACCAGACAGGATCGAGACCCAGTACTTC.

The rearrangement links TRBV7-9 to TRBJ2-7; 7 nucleotides align to TRBD1. Germline CDR1 reads SEHNR; CDR2 reads FQNEAQ (reference sequence). The V and J ends lost 3 bases and 0 bases, in that order; junction bases with no gene match: 2. This CDR3 region has 14 residues. CDR3 coding DNA: TGTGCCAGCAGCTTGGGACAGCCCTCCTACGAGCAGTACTTC. Amino acid sequence: CASSLGQPSYEQYF.

This clone has more than one count but fewer than ten. The rearrangement uses TRBV2 and TRBJ2-7; D not resolved. V was cut by 1 base and J by 1 base, with 5 bases left in between. Germline V gene sequence: CDR1 SNHLY, CDR2 FYNNEI. This CDR3 has 13 residues. CDR3 residues: CASSEGQSYEQYF. DNA of the CDR3: TGTGCCAGCAGTGAAGGGCAGTCCTACGAGCAGTACTTC.

This sequence joins TRBV7-9 and TRBJ1-1; 9 bases are shared with TRBD1. CDR1 is SEHNR, CDR2 FQNEAQ, per germline (reference sequence). V dropped 1 base and J dropped 3; count of bases not matched to a gene: 6. This CDR3 region has 16 residues. The CDR3 coding sequence is TGTGCCAGCAGCTTAGGGGACAGGGCTAGCGACACTGAAGCTTTCTTT. Its translation: CASSLGDRASDTEAFF.

This clone was found a few times. This chain connects TRBV3-1 (or the pseudogene TRBV3-2) to TRBJ1-6; TRBD1 is a possible D gene (5 bases). V was shortened by 2 bases and J by 3 bases, with 8 bases between the two germline ends. CDR3 length: 15 residues. Germline assignment: CDR1 LGHDT and CDR2 YNNKEL (reference sequence). CDR3: CASSQQGGYNSPLHF. CDR3 DNA: TGTGCCAGCAGCCAACAGGGCGGCTATAATTCACCCCTCCACTTT.

This clone has only one observation. This chain connects TRBV4-3 to TRBJ2-7; 9 bases are a match to TRBD2. Unmatched junction bases numbered 4, after V lost 1 base and J lost 3 bases. The CDR3 is 15 residues long. The germline V gene encodes CDR1 LGHNA and CDR2 YSLEER. CDR3 in amino acids: CASSQGALAGYEQYF. The CDR3 region has the DNA TGCGCCAGCAGCCAAGGGGCACTAGCGGGCTACGAGCAGTACTTC.

In DNA form, the CDR3 reads TGTGCCAGCAGCTGGCAAGACAGGGCTCCTAATGAAAAACTGTTTTTT. It yields the protein CASSWQDRAPNEKLFF. The V call is TRBV7-6, the J call TRBJ1-4; 7 positions match TRBD1. Germline CDR1 SGHVS, CDR2 FNYEAQ. After removal of 4 bases from V and 3 bases from J, the junction contained 8 bases not matched to a gene. The CDR3 sequence is 16 residues long. Based on the CDR3 plus reference TRBV7-6 and TRBJ1-4, the full variable domain is GAGVSQSPRYKVTKRGQDVALRCDPISGHVSLYWYRQALGQGPEFLTYFNYEAQQDKSGLPNDRFSAERPEGSISTLTIQRTEQRDSAMYRCASSWQDRAPNEKLFFGSGTQLSVL.

This clone was seen just once. The V gene is TRBV7-2, the J gene TRBJ2-1; D remains unclear. V lost 3 bases and J 0 bases, leaving 9 bases between the germline ends. The CDR3 covers 15 residues. Germline CDR1 and CDR2: SGHTA and FQGNSA. The CDR3 DNA sequence: TGTGCCAGCAGCTTTGCCGGTGTCTCCTACAATGAGCAGTTCTTC. This codes for CASSFAGVSYNEQFF.

This sequence joins TRBV5-1 and TRBJ2-5; 10 bases line up with TRBD2. Germline V gene data show CDR1 as SGHRS and CDR2 as YFSETQ. Trimming removed 4 bases from V and 5 bases from J; junction bases left unmatched: 5. The CDR3 spans 14 residues. Here the CDR3 DNA reads TGCGCCAGCAGCCCACTAGCGGGAAGGGAGACCCAGTACTTC. It codes for CASSPLAGRETQYF.

This clone was observed many times. The V and J genes are TRBV5-4 and TRBJ2-2; a weak D match, TRBD1 (5 bases). V dropped 2 bases and J dropped 0 bases, with 11 bases sitting between them. This CDR3 is 16 amino acids long. CDR1 is SGHNT, CDR2 YYREEE, per germline (reference sequence). The CDR3: CASSFTTETNTGELFF. CDR3 sequence (DNA): TGTGCCAGCAGCTTCACGACAGAAACGAACACCGGGGAGCTGTTTTTT.

The chain recombines TRBV5-8 with TRBJ2-7; TRBD2 aligns across 12 bases. The CDR3 runs to 16 residues. Trimming at V came to 1 base and at J to 1 base, leaving 3 bases not matched to a gene. CDR1 is SGHTS and CDR2 is YDEGEE in the germline V gene. CDR3 sequence: CASSLRLAGASYEQYF. The CDR3, as DNA: TGTGCCAGCAGCTTGAGACTAGCGGGGGCTTCCTACGAGCAGTACTTC.

The V call is TRBV3-1 (or the pseudogene TRBV3-2), the J call TRBJ2-1, with 9 bases lining up with TRBD1. V shed 3 bases and J 4 bases; nucleotides not matched to a gene: 10. The germline gives CDR1 LGHDT, CDR2 YNNKEL (reference sequence). The CDR3 totals 17 residues. CDR3 loop: CASSHLYDRGLYNEQFF. DNA of the CDR3: TGTGCCAGCAGCCACTTGTATGACAGGGGGTTATACAATGAGCAGTTCTTC.

The V and J genes are TRBV6-2 or TRBV6-3 and TRBJ2-2, with 8 bases that match TRBD1. Germline V gene data show CDR1 as MNHEY and CDR2 as SVGEGT. V dropped 2 bases and J dropped 3; count of bases not matched to a gene: 2. The CDR3 length is 15 residues. The CDR3 nucleotides are TGTGCCAGCAGTTACGGGACAGGAGACACCGGGGAGCTGTTTTTT. Translating it yields CASSYGTGDTGELFF.

The rearrangement uses TRBV27 and TRBJ1-2; no clear D gene. Germline V gene lookup returns CDR1 MNHEY and CDR2 SMNVEV (reference sequence). The CDR3 contains 13 residues. Trimming pared 6 bases from V and 2 bases from J, leaving 10 bases between. CDR3 coding DNA: TGTGCCAGCAGCGCCGCAGGCAACTATGGCTACACCTTC. This translates into CASSAAGNYGYTF.